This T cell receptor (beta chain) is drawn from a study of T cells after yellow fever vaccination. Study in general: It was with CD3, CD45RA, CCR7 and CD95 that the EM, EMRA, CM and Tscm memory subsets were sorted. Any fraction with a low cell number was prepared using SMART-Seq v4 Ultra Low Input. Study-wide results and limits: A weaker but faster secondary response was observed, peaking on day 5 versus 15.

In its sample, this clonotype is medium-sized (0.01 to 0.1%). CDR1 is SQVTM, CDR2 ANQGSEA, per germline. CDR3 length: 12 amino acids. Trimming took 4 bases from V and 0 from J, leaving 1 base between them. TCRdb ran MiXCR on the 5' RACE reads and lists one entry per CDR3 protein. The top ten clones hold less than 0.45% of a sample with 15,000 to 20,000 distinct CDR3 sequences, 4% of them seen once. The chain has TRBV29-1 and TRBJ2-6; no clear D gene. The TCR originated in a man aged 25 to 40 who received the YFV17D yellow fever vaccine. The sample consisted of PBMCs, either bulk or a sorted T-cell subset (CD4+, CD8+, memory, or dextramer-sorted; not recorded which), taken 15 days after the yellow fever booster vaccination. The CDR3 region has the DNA TGCAGCGTTGGCTCTGGGGCCAACGTCCTGACTTTC. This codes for CSVGSGANVLTF.